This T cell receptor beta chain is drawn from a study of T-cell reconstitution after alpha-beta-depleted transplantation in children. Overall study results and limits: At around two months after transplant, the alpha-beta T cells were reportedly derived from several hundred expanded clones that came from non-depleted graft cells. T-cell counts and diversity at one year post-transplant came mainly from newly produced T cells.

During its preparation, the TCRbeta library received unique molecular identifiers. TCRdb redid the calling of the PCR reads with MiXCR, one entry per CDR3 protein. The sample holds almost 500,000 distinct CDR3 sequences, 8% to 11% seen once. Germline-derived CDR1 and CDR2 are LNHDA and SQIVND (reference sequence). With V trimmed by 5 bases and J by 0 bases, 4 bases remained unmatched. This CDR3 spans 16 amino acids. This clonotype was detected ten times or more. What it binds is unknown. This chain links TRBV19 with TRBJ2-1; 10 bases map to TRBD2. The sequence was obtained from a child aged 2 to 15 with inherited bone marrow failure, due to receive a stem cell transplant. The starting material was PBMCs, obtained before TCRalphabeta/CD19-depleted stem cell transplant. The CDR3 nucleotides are TGTGCCAGTAGTTGGGCTAGCGGGAGCTCCTACAATGAGCAGTTCTTC. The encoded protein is CASSWASGSSYNEQFF.